Below are 28 T cell receptor beta chains sequenced from a single sample in a study of T cell clonality in common variable immunodeficiency. Profiled with immunoSEQ multiplex PCR; TCRdb holds only in-frame clones, not every one. Observed in the sample are tens of thousands of clones, none of them singletons. Specimen: peripheral blood mononuclear cells. The receptors come from a person aged 18 to 75 in good health.

With regard to this clone: The read comes to an end 3 residues before the CDR3 does, leaving the germline J gene to fill in the end. This chain connects TRBV19 to TRBJ1-2; D is undetermined. CDR3 length equals 12 residues. Germline CDR1 is LNHDA and CDR2 is SQIVND (reference sequence). CDR3 DNA, as far as it was read: TGTGCCAGTAGTCTGCAAGCGGATGAC. The encoded protein is CASSLQADD. The full-length CDR3 reads as CASSLQADDYTF.

This clone was observed at least ten times. The read ends 3 residues early relative to the CDR3; the germline J gene fills the gap. The chain couples TRBV19 to TRBJ1-2; D gene ambiguous. V dropped 5 bases and J dropped 3 bases, with 13 bases sitting between them. Germline assignment: CDR1 LNHDA and CDR2 SQIVND (reference sequence). The CDR3 covers 14 residues. The chain's CDR3 is CASSLSGNDYGYTF. The covered CDR3 bases are TGTGCCAGTAGTCTTTCGGGGAACGACTATGGC.

This clone was seen only a few times. The CDR3 end is not reached by the read, which stops 3 residues before it; the germline J gene fills it in. The sample contains more than one DNA sequence encoding this CDR3. V gene TRBV6-1 combines with J gene TRBJ1-1; D is uncertain. The CDR3 runs to 15 residues. Trimming pared 2 bases from V and 7 bases from J, leaving 17 bases between. Germline V gene data show CDR1 as MNHNS and CDR2 as SASEGT. CDR3 residues: CASSEKTSGYNEAFF. Incomplete CDR3 DNA: TGTGCCAGCAGTGAAAAGACTAGCGGATACAATGAA.

This clone was recorded many times. The CDR3 goes on 3 residues after the read ends, and that part is filled in from the germline J gene. This rearrangement joins TRBV19 to TRBJ2-2; D is unresolved. Germline lookup yields CDR1 LNHDA and CDR2 SQIVND (reference sequence). The CDR3 is made up of 12 amino acids. Between the trimmed V and J ends, which lost 3 bases and 5 bases, there was a span of 4 bases. CDR3 bases read: TGTGCCAGTAGTATTAAAACCGGGGAG. Its protein product is CASSIKTGE. The whole CDR3 protein reads CASSIKTGELFF.

This clone was detected only a few times. The read comes to an end 3 residues before the CDR3 does, leaving the germline J gene to fill in the end. This chain connects TRBV2 to TRBJ1-4; weak D call: TRBD1 (5 bases). The CDR3 is 13 amino acids. CDR1 and CDR2 from the germline V gene are SNHLY and FYNNEI. The CDR3 sequence is CASSADRNSPLFF. CDR3 DNA, as far as it was read: TGTGCCAGCAGTGCCGACAGAAATTCACCA. Drawing the rest from reference TRBV2 and TRBJ1-4, the complete variable domain is EPEVTQTPSHQVTQMGQEVILRCVPISNHLYFYWYRQILGQKVEFLVSFYNNEISEKSEIFDDQFSVERPDGSNFTLKIRSTKLEDSAMYFCASSADRNSPLFFGSGTQLSVL.

Points on this clone: The read is 3 residues too short to cover the CDR3 end, so that end is filled in from the germline J gene. This same CDR3 is encoded by further DNA sequences in the sample. The V call is TRBV5-1, the J call TRBJ1-3; TRBD1 aligns across 7 bases. Germline V gene data show CDR1 as SGHRS and CDR2 as YFSETQ. V shed 5 bases and J 3 bases; nucleotides not matched to a gene: 8. The CDR3 is made up of 15 amino acids. CDR3 amino acids: CASREGQSYGNTIYF. The CDR3 bases that were read are TGCGCCAGCAGGGAGGGACAGTCGTATGGAAACACC.

This clone was found many times. The junction differs from germline at one of its ends, possibly a read error. Coverage ceases 3 residues before the CDR3 finishes, and the germline J gene fills in the end. Distinct nucleotide sequences in the sample also encode this CDR3. J is TRBJ2-4 and V is TRBV29-1; the match to TRBD2 covers 11 bases. The CDR3 extends over 14 amino acids. Germline lookup yields CDR1 SQVTM and CDR2 ANQGSEA. CDR3 protein: CSVVAGGPENIQYF. Incomplete CDR3 DNA: TGTAGCGTTGTAGCGGGAGGGCCGGAAAACATT. The complete variable domain, with remaining parts taken from reference TRBV29-1 and TRBJ2-4, reads SAVISQKPSRDICQRGTSLTIQCQVDSQVTMMFWYRQQPGQSLTLIATANQGSEATYESGFVIDKFPISRPNLTFSTLTVSNMSPEDSSIYLCSVVAGGPENIQYFGAGTRLSVL.

This clone was observed at least ten times. The sequenced fragment ends 3 residues before the CDR3 boundary, so the rest is inferred from the germline J gene. V usage is TRBV20-1 and J usage is TRBJ2-1, with TRBD2 matching over 14 bases. The V and J ends lost 5 bases and 6 bases, in that order; junction bases with no gene match: 9. The CDR3 runs to 16 residues. The germline CDR1 and CDR2 sequences are DFQATT and SNEGSKA (reference sequence). CDR3 protein: CSAVGLAGAVGNEQFF. The CDR3 DNA, read in part, is TGCAGTGCTGTGGGACTAGCGGGAGCGGTTGGCAATGAG.

This clone was seen at least ten times. From the germline J gene comes the end of the CDR3, since the read stops 3 residues before it. The genes are TRBV18 and TRBJ2-1, with 7 bases that match TRBD1. Trimming removed 0 bases from V and 8 bases from J; junction bases left unmatched: 7. Germline assignment: CDR1 KGHSH and CDR2 LQKENI. The CDR3 covers 15 residues. The CDR3 bases that were read are TGTGCCAGCTCACCACCGGGACAGCCGCGGGATGAG. Translated: CASSPPGQPRDE. The whole CDR3 sequence is CASSPPGQPRDEQFF.

This clone was observed a few times. The read ends 3 residues before the CDR3 terminus; that terminus is restored from the germline J gene. This rearrangement joins TRBV7-9 to TRBJ1-1; unclear D gene. Germline values: CDR1 SEHNR, CDR2 FQNEAQ (reference sequence). The CDR3 extends over 11 amino acids. Here the CDR3 reads CASSTYYEAFF. The CDR3 DNA, read in part, is TGTGCCAGCTCTACCTACTACGAG.

The sample holds many counts of this clone. The read comes to an end 3 residues before the CDR3 does, leaving the germline J gene to fill in the end. This chain uses TRBV28 with TRBJ2-3, with D possibly being TRBD2 (6 bases). V was cut by 6 bases and J by 8 bases, with 33 bases left in between. There are 19 residues in the CDR3. Germline CDR1 reads MDHEN; CDR2 reads SYDVKM. Partial CDR3 DNA: TGTGCCAGCAGCCTCCAGAGGTGGTCGCGGGGCCCCACACTTGGTACG. The encoded protein is CASSLQRWSRGPTLGT. The CDR3 in its entirety is CASSLQRWSRGPTLGTQYF.

This clone was seen a few times. CDR3: CAWTDYEKLFF. CDR3 DNA (partial): TGTGCCTGGACAGATTATGAAAAG. V gene TRBV30 combines with J gene TRBJ2-2; D call uncertain. The observed sequence ends 3 residues before the CDR3 terminus, with the missing tail filled in from the germline J gene. CDR1 GTSNPN and CDR2 SVGIG come from the germline V gene (reference sequence). The CDR3 is 11 amino acids.

The sample holds many counts of this clone. The read finishes 3 residues shy of the CDR3 end, and the germline J gene is used to complete it. The chain is built from TRBV29-1 and TRBJ2-3; 10 bases match TRBD1. The V gene end was trimmed by 4 bases and the J gene end by 6 bases; junction bases not matched to a gene: 7. The germline V gene has CDR1 SQVTM and CDR2 ANQGSEA. This CDR3 comprises 14 residues. The chain's CDR3 is CSVVGQGVGDTQYF. The part of the CDR3 DNA that was read is TGCAGCGTTGTTGGACAGGGGGTAGGCGATACG.

This clone came up many times. The CDR3 region is CASSEPLAGQETQYF. The DNA read from the CDR3 is TGCGCCAGCAGTGAGCCCCTAGCGGGCCAAGAGACC. This rearrangement joins TRBV10-1 to TRBJ2-5, with 8 bases matching TRBD2. Sequencing ends 3 residues short of the CDR3 end; the germline J gene provides the rest. The germline CDR1 and CDR2 sequences are WNHNN and SYGVQD (reference sequence). This CDR3 contains 15 residues. Unmatched junction bases numbered 3, after V lost 2 bases and J lost 1 base.

This clone was recorded a few times. CDR3 DNA, as far as it was read: TGTGCCAGTGGACGGGGTAATGAAAAG. It specifies CASGRGNEK. The full CDR3 protein reads CASGRGNEKLFF. The chain links TRBV19 to TRBJ2-2, with D possibly matching TRBD2 (5 bases). The CDR3 extends 3 residues past the end of the read, so its final part is completed from the germline J gene. The CDR3 loop spans 12 amino acids. CDR1 LNHDA and CDR2 SQIVND come from the germline V gene (reference sequence).

The sample holds many counts of this clone. The CDR3 extends 3 residues past the end of the read, so its final part is completed from the germline J gene. V is TRBV5-1 and J is TRBJ2-1; D may be TRBD1 (5 bases). The CDR3 length is 15 residues. V shed 2 bases and J shed 5 bases, with 14 bases lying between them. Germline loops: CDR1 SGHRS, CDR2 YFSETQ. CDR3 bases read: TGCGCCAGCAGCTTATCACAGGTTCGTAACAATGAG. This sequence encodes CASSLSQVRNNE. The full CDR3 reads CASSLSQVRNNEQFF.

This clone has ten or more counts. The read terminates 3 residues before the CDR3 end, so the remaining end is supplied by the germline J gene. This sequence joins TRBV19 and TRBJ1-2, with D tentatively TRBD1 (6 bases). Trimming removed 5 bases at V and 4 bases at J, with 20 bases between. From germline, CDR1 is LNHDA and CDR2 SQIVND (reference sequence). The CDR3 covers 16 residues. CDR3 loop: CASSFPGQPTIYGYTF. The CDR3 bases that were read are TGTGCCAGTAGTTTCCCCGGACAGCCTACCATCTATGGC.

This clone has ten or more counts. Read sequence stops 3 residues before the CDR3 end, and the germline J gene provides the missing end. V and J are TRBV20-1 and TRBJ2-1, with 12 positions matching TRBD2. This CDR3 region has 14 residues. V dropped 6 bases and J dropped 6; count of bases not matched to a gene: 6. The germline CDR1 and CDR2 sequences are DFQATT and SNEGSKA (reference sequence). Here the CDR3 reads CSARLAGAGNEQFF. The covered CDR3 bases are TGCAGTGCACGACTAGCGGGAGCGGGCAATGAG.

In its sample, this clone was seen a few times. The read ends 3 residues shy of where the CDR3 ends; the end is completed using the germline J gene. The V and J genes are TRBV30 and TRBJ1-2; 9 bases align to TRBD1. CDR1 is GTSNPN and CDR2 is SVGIG in the germline V gene (reference sequence). The CDR3 runs to 14 residues. The sequenced CDR3 bases are TGTGCCTGGAGTATAGGACAGGGGTTAGATACC. Its protein is CAWSIGQGLDT. The CDR3 reads in full as CAWSIGQGLDTYTF. The full variable domain, rest sourced from reference TRBV30 and TRBJ1-2, is SQTIHQWPATLVQPVGSPLSLECTVEGTSNPNLYWYRQAAGRGLQLLFYSVGIGQISSEVPQNLSASRPQDRQFILSSKKLLLSDSGFYLCAWSIGQGLDTYTFGSGTRLTVV.

This clone showed up many times. The read finishes 3 residues shy of the CDR3 end, and the germline J gene is used to complete it. The chain carries TRBV7-7 and TRBJ2-2; D is possibly TRBD1 (6 bases). Trimming removed 5 bases from V and 6 bases from J, with 13 bases in between. Germline-derived CDR1 and CDR2 are SSHAT and FNYEAQ (reference sequence). The CDR3 is 14 residues long. The CDR3: CASSRTDAPGELFF. CDR3 DNA, as far as it was read: TGTGCCAGCAGCCGGACAGACGCACCCGGGGAG.

This clone was recorded at least ten times. Sequencing ends 3 residues short of the CDR3 end; the germline J gene provides the rest. The V and J genes are TRBV19 and TRBJ1-2; 7 bases fit TRBD1. The V gene end was trimmed by 5 bases and the J gene end by 7 bases; junction bases not matched to a gene: 7. CDR1 and CDR2 (germline): LNHDA, SQIVND (reference sequence). This CDR3 region has 13 residues. CDR3 residues: CASSRQGSTGYTF. The part of the CDR3 DNA that was read is TGTGCCAGTAGTCGACAGGGCAGTACTGGC.

The sample holds many counts of this clone. The sequence runs out 3 residues before the end of the CDR3; the remainder is reconstructed from the germline J gene. The rearrangement joins TRBV28 to TRBJ1-2; D call uncertain. V was trimmed by 5 bases and J by 4 bases, leaving 8 bases between them. The germline gives CDR1 MDHEN, CDR2 SYDVKM. The CDR3 runs to 12 residues. The CDR3 DNA, read in part, is TGTGCCAGCAGTCCCAAGGGCTATGGC. Translation: CASSPKGYG. The whole CDR3 is CASSPKGYGYTF.

This clone has at least ten counts. The CDR3 end lies 3 residues beyond the end of the read and is filled in from the germline J gene. The chain combines TRBV5-1 with TRBJ2-7; 11 bases are shared with TRBD2. This CDR3 is built from 15 residues. V was pared by 4 bases and J by 5 bases, with 8 bases of the junction left unmatched. Germline assignment: CDR1 SGHRS and CDR2 YFSETQ. The part of the CDR3 DNA that was read is TGCGCCAGCAGCCAAACCGGGACTAGCGGTCACGAG. As protein: CASSQTGTSGHE. The whole CDR3 protein is CASSQTGTSGHEQYF.

This clone counts as medium-sized (0.01 to 0.1%). Incomplete CDR3 DNA: TGCAGTGCCAGTCCAGGGAGCATAACCGGC. Residues: CSASPGSITG. The CDR3 as a whole reads CSASPGSITGYTF. The chain combines TRBV20-1 with TRBJ1-2, with TRBD1 as a possible D gene (5 bases). Read coverage stops 3 residues before the CDR3 terminus; the germline J gene supplies the remainder. CDR3 length equals 13 residues. Germline V lookup: CDR1 DFQATT, CDR2 SNEGSKA (reference sequence).

This clone came up many times. CDR3 DNA (partial): TGCGCCAGCAGCTCGCAGGGGGCAACTAATGAAAAA. Its protein is CASSSQGATNEK. The entire CDR3 protein is CASSSQGATNEKLFF. The rearrangement joins TRBV5-1 to TRBJ1-4; 7 bases fit TRBD1. Sequencing ends 3 residues short of the CDR3 end; the germline J gene provides the rest. V lost 3 bases and J lost 0; bases outside the gene matches: 2. Germline V gene data show CDR1 as SGHRS and CDR2 as YFSETQ. The length of the CDR3 is 15 residues.

This clone was detected many times. The read is 3 residues too short to cover the CDR3 end, so that end is filled in from the germline J gene. The V and J genes are TRBV7-9 and TRBJ1-5; tentatively, D is TRBD1 (6 bases). Germline values: CDR1 SEHNR, CDR2 FQNEAQ (reference sequence). V lost 5 bases and J 7 bases, leaving 12 bases between the germline ends. This CDR3 has 13 residues. The CDR3 reads CASSAQGQQPQHF. The covered CDR3 bases are TGTGCCAGCAGCGCACAGGGTCAGCAGCCC.

This clone was seen ten or more times. The observed sequence ends 3 residues before the CDR3 terminus, with the missing tail filled in from the germline J gene. V and J are TRBV5-1 and TRBJ1-1; TRBD1 agrees at 7 bases. CDR1 is SGHRS, CDR2 YFSETQ, per germline. The CDR3 loop spans 15 amino acids. Trimming took 5 bases from V and 1 from J; bases not matched to a gene: 8. The DNA read from the CDR3 is TGCGCCAGCAGGCGGGACAGCTCAAGGAACACTGAA. Translated: CASRRDSSRNTE. The whole CDR3 reads CASRRDSSRNTEAFF.

Many counts were recorded for this clone. The read is 3 residues too short to cover the CDR3 end, so that end is filled in from the germline J gene. The chain carries TRBV11-2 and TRBJ2-3; no definite D call. Trimming cost V 8 bases and J 0 bases, with 12 bases left between them. This CDR3 is built from 14 residues. The V gene's germline CDR1 is SGHAT and CDR2 FQNNGV. Here the CDR3 reads CASSLGASTDTQYF. The part of the CDR3 DNA that was read is TGTGCCAGCTCTCTCGGTGCTAGCACAGATACG.